A single sample is the source of the 23 T cell receptor beta chains below, sequenced in a study of beta chain features in type 1 diabetes. General study findings and limits: People with Type 1 diabetes carried modestly yet significantly shorter TCRB CDR3s in all four CD4+ subsets.

Reverse transcribing all isolated RNA meant expressed TCRB transcripts were sequenced. TCRdb keeps only in-frame clones here, not all; method: immunoSEQ multiplex PCR. The sample carries under 200,000 clones, about 9.3% recorded once. No antigen is known for these receptors. Sequences were obtained from central memory CD4+ T cells from blood. The receptors were gathered from a man aged 25-40 years with type 1 diabetes.

This clone has more than one count but fewer than ten. The genes are TRBV7-9 and TRBJ2-1, with 7 bases lining up with TRBD2. CDR3 length equals 15 residues. J gave up 0 bases and V 5 bases, and 4 bases lay outside the gene matches. Per germline, CDR1 SEHNR and CDR2 FQNEAQ (reference sequence). The CDR3 region has the DNA TGTGCCAGCAGCCTCCGGACTAGCTCCTACAATGAGCAGTTCTTC. Its protein is CASSLRTSSYNEQFF.

This clone was seen only a few times. The chain couples TRBV7-9 to TRBJ2-7; 10 bases are a match to TRBD1. CDR3 size: 16 residues. V was clipped by 6 bases and J by 0 bases; unmatched bases: 8. Germline CDR1 reads SEHNR; CDR2 reads FQNEAQ (reference sequence). The CDR3 region has the DNA TGTGCCAGCAGTAAGACAGGGGGCCGGAGCTCCTACGAGCAGTACTTC. Translating it yields CASSKTGGRSSYEQYF.

This clone came up a few times. This chain connects TRBV2 to TRBJ2-4, with D possibly TRBD2 on 6 matching bases. Germline V gives CDR1 SNHLY, CDR2 FYNNEI. Trimming removed 0 bases from V and 7 bases from J, with 13 bases in between. CDR3 size: 15 residues. The DNA for the CDR3 is TGTGCCAGCAGTGAAGCGCAGTTGGAGGGGAACATTCAGTACTTC. Translation: CASSEAQLEGNIQYF.

This clone has more than one count but fewer than ten. The J gene is TRBJ2-1, the V gene TRBV2; D unclear. The CDR3 contains 14 residues. Trimming pared 10 bases from V and 0 bases from J, leaving 13 bases between. CDR1 and CDR2 (germline): SNHLY, FYNNEI. The CDR3 loop reads CANELSRSYNEQFF. CDR3 sequence (DNA): TGTGCCAACGAGTTATCCCGCTCCTACAATGAGCAGTTCTTC.

The V call is TRBV4-3, the J call TRBJ2-1; D might be TRBD1 (7 bases). V was clipped by 0 bases and J by 7 bases, with 19 bases between them. Looked up from germline, CDR1 is LGHNA and CDR2 is YSLEER. This CDR3 comprises 17 residues. CDR3 sequence: CASSQDYRDRGRNEQFF. CDR3 bases: TGCGCCAGCAGCCAAGATTACCGGGACAGAGGGAGGAATGAGCAGTTCTTC.

In its sample, this clone was seen a few times. The gene calls are TRBV7-9 and TRBJ2-1; D perhaps matches TRBD1 (5 bases). The CDR3 totals 11 residues. With 8 bases removed from V and 6 bases from J, the gap between germline ends came to 8 bases. CDR1 SEHNR and CDR2 FQNEAQ come from the germline V gene (reference sequence). The CDR3 region is CASGRGNEQFF. As DNA, the CDR3 is TGTGCCAGCGGTAGGGGCAATGAGCAGTTCTTC.

This rearrangement joins TRBV28 to TRBJ2-5; possibly TRBD2 for D (5 bases). The CDR3 has 12 residues. V gave up 6 bases and J gave up 4 bases, with 9 bases separating them. Germline lookup yields CDR1 MDHEN and CDR2 SYDVKM. The CDR3 is CASSSGGETQYF. DNA of the CDR3: TGTGCCAGCAGCTCCGGAGGAGAGACCCAGTACTTC. Combining the CDR3 with reference TRBV28 and TRBJ2-5 gives the whole variable domain DVKVTQSSRYLVKRTGEKVFLECVQDMDHENMFWYRQDPGLGLRLIYFSYDVKMKEKGDIPEGYSVSREKKERFSLILESASTNQTSMYLCASSSGGETQYFGPGTRLLVL.

V is TRBV6-1 and J is TRBJ1-5; tentatively, D is TRBD1 (6 bases). The CDR3 is 14 amino acids. The germline CDR1 and CDR2 sequences are MNHNS and SASEGT. Trimming shortened V by 6 bases and J by 3 bases, and 12 bases separated the two germline ends. The CDR3 sequence is CASRPTGNNQPQHF. The CDR3 DNA reads TGTGCCAGCAGGCCCACAGGGAACAATCAGCCCCAGCATTTT.

This clone was seen a few times. The gene calls are TRBV2 and TRBJ1-5; the D gene is possibly TRBD1 (5 bases). CDR1 SNHLY and CDR2 FYNNEI come from the germline V gene. V gave up 5 bases and J gave up 0 bases, with 11 bases separating them. The length of the CDR3 is 15 residues. The CDR3 bases are TGTGCCAGCAGTCGGGGGGTCCCTAGCAATCAGCCCCAGCATTTT. Its translation is CASSRGVPSNQPQHF.

The table lists this clone with a few counts. This chain connects TRBV28 to TRBJ1-1; D is ambiguous. Trimming left V 2 bases short and J 11 bases short, with 12 bases between. The CDR3 is 12 residues long. From germline, CDR1 is MDHEN and CDR2 SYDVKM. The CDR3, as DNA: TGTGCCAGCAGTTTAAACAGAGTCGGTGCTTTCTTT. Encoded protein: CASSLNRVGAFF.

The chain recombines TRBV9 with TRBJ2-1, with TRBD2 identical over 8 bases. V lost 6 bases to trimming and J lost 4 bases; unmatched junction nucleotides: 9. CDR1 and CDR2 from the germline V gene are SGDLS and YYNGEE. This CDR3 is built from 15 residues. The CDR3 DNA reads as TGTGCCAGCAACCAAGCGGGAGAGGGGTACAATGAGCAGTTCTTC. Protein sequence: CASNQAGEGYNEQFF.

This clone was counted only a few times. The chain employs TRBV7-2 and TRBJ2-1; tentatively, D is TRBD2 (6 bases). The CDR3 spans 16 residues. V was shortened by 1 base and J by 7 bases, with 17 bases between the two germline ends. The germline CDR1 and CDR2 sequences are SGHTA and FQGNSA. The CDR3 DNA sequence: TGTGCCAGCAGCTTAGATTACGGGAGTGGGAGGAATGAGCAGTTCTTC. Its protein product is CASSLDYGSGRNEQFF.

The chain combines TRBV5-1 with TRBJ1-1, with a weak D call TRBD1 (5 bases). V lost 1 base and J 6 bases, leaving 13 bases between the germline ends. The CDR3 consists of 14 residues. From germline, CDR1 is SGHRS and CDR2 YFSETQ. This CDR3 is CASSLTVMGPEAFF. CDR3 nucleotide sequence: TGCGCCAGCAGCTTGACAGTGATGGGGCCTGAAGCTTTCTTT.

This clone came up a few times. This chain links TRBV4-3 with TRBJ1-5; tentatively, D is TRBD1 (6 bases). CDR1 is LGHNA, CDR2 YSLEER, per germline. Trimming removed 0 bases at V and 7 bases at J, with 13 bases between. The CDR3 has 15 amino acids. CDR3 coding DNA: TGCGCCAGCAGCCAAGACATACAGGGACGACAGCCCCAGCATTTT. The encoded protein is CASSQDIQGRQPQHF.

The gene calls are TRBV4-2 and TRBJ2-1, with unresolved D. There are 15 residues in the CDR3. V lost 4 bases, J lost 0 bases, and 10 bases lay in between. From germline, CDR1 is LGHNA and CDR2 YNFKEQ. CDR3 amino acids: CASSLSYPSYNEQFF. Written as DNA, the CDR3 is TGTGCCAGCAGCCTTTCTTATCCCTCCTACAATGAGCAGTTCTTC.

The genes are TRBV30 and TRBJ1-5, with 7 bases lining up with TRBD1. This CDR3 contains 14 residues. The J segment lost 6 bases and the V segment lost 5 bases, leaving 10 bases of the junction unmatched. CDR1 GTSNPN and CDR2 SVGIG come from the germline V gene (reference sequence). CDR3 sequence: CAWQRGREGQPQHF. Here the CDR3 DNA reads TGTGCCTGGCAAAGGGGGCGCGAGGGTCAGCCCCAGCATTTT.

The genes are TRBV5-1 and TRBJ1-2; no reliable D call. Trimming removed 0 bases at V and 8 bases at J, with 11 bases between. The CDR3 length is 13 residues. Germline V gives CDR1 SGHRS, CDR2 YFSETQ. The CDR3 DNA reads TGCGCCAGCAGCTTGGCCGGGGATCTCGGCTACACCTTC. Translating gives CASSLAGDLGYTF.

V usage is TRBV15 and J usage is TRBJ2-1; 10 bases line up with TRBD2. The CDR3 covers 16 residues. The V gene's germline CDR1 is LNHNV and CDR2 YYDKDF (reference sequence). The V segment lost 1 base and the J segment 7 bases; nucleotides outside the gene matches: 7. This CDR3 reads CATSRGGLAGVNEQFF. CDR3 DNA sequence: TGTGCCACCAGCAGAGGGGGCCTAGCGGGAGTGAATGAGCAGTTCTTC.

The chain carries TRBV27 and TRBJ2-5, with 12 positions matching TRBD2. V lost 6 bases, J lost 2 bases, and 4 bases stayed unmatched. CDR1 MNHEY and CDR2 SMNVEV come from the germline V gene (reference sequence). There are 15 residues in the CDR3. Written as DNA, the CDR3 is TGTGCCAGCAGGACCCTAGCGGGAGGGCAAGAGACCCAGTACTTC. Translated, it gives CASRTLAGGQETQYF.

This clone was recorded a few times. The rearrangement joins TRBV5-1 to TRBJ1-3; a possible D gene is TRBD1 (5 bases). In germline, CDR1 is SGHRS, CDR2 YFSETQ. V lost 0 bases to trimming and J lost 2 bases, with 9 bases between them. CDR3 size: 15 residues. The CDR3 here is CASSLAKTAGNTIYF. In DNA, the CDR3 is TGCGCCAGCAGCTTGGCCAAGACAGCTGGAAACACCATATATTTT.

This clone was picked up a small number of times. The chain recombines TRBV7-9 with TRBJ2-7, with D uncertain. CDR3 size: 13 residues. Germline V gives CDR1 SEHNR, CDR2 FQNEAQ (reference sequence). Trimming removed 5 bases at V and 6 bases at J, with 14 bases between. The CDR3 DNA reads as TGTGCCAGCAGCCACAACCAGCCGGGCGAGCAGTACTTC. This codes for CASSHNQPGEQYF.

The rearrangement uses TRBV18 and TRBJ2-2; possible D gene TRBD2, 6 bases. Between the trimmed V and J ends, which lost 3 bases and 12 bases, there was a span of 20 bases. CDR1 and CDR2 (germline): KGHSH, LQKENI. The CDR3 consists of 15 residues. In DNA, the CDR3 is TGTGCCAGCTCACCTGGGACTGGACTATTCGGCAAGCTGTTTTTT. Residues: CASSPGTGLFGKLFF.

The rearrangement uses TRBV11-2 and TRBJ2-5, with D possibly matching TRBD2 (6 bases). Germline lookup yields CDR1 SGHAT and CDR2 FQNNGV. V lost 3 bases, J lost 1 base, and 15 bases lay in between. This CDR3 contains 16 residues. The chain's CDR3 is CASSFRWDSGQETQYF. The CDR3 nucleotides read TGTGCCAGCAGCTTCCGTTGGGACTCCGGCCAAGAGACCCAGTACTTC.